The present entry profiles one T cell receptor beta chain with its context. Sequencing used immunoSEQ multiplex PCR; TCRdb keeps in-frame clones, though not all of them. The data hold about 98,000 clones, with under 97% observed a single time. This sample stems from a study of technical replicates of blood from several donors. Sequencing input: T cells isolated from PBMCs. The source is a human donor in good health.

Here the CDR3 DNA reads TGTGCCAGCTCACTGGTTGGGACAGCGAACACCGGGGAGCTGTTTTTT. Protein product: CASSLVGTANTGELFF. The rearrangement joins TRBV18 to TRBJ2-2, with 7 nucleotides matching TRBD1. Germline CDR1 and CDR2: KGHSH and LQKENI. The CDR3 runs 16 residues. V trimming: 4 bases; J trimming: 0 bases; junction bases outside the gene matches: 5.